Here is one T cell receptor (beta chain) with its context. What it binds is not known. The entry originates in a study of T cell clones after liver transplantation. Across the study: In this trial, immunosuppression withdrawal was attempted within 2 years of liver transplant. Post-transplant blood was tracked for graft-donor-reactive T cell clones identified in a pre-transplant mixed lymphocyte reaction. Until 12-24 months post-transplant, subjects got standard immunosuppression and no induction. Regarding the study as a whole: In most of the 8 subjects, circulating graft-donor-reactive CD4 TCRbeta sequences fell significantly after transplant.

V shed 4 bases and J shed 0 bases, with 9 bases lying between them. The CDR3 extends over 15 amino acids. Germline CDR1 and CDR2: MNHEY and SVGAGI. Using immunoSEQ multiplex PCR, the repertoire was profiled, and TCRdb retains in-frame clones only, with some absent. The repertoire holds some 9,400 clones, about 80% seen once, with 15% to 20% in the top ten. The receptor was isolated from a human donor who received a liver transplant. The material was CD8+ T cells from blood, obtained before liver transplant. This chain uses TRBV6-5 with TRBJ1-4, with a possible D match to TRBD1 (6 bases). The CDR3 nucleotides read TGTGCCAGCAGTTCGTCAGGGGCAACTAATGAAAAACTGTTTTTT. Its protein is CASSSSGATNEKLFF.